The clone carrying this T cell receptor beta chain occurred once. The sample is drawn from a study of shared clonotypes between healthy human individuals. Generated by immunoSEQ multiplex PCR, the TCRdb table keeps only in-frame clones and is missing some. Of 2.3 million or so clones in the sample, 85% to 95% were seen once. The V gene's germline CDR1 is LNHDA and CDR2 SQIVND (reference sequence). The CDR3 totals 15 residues. V lost 3 bases, J lost 3 bases, and 4 bases stayed unmatched. Sequencing was carried out using naive CD4+ T cells from PBMCs. Subset: CD45RA+ positively selected. J is TRBJ1-5 and V is TRBV19; 8 nucleotides match TRBD1. The TCR was taken from a man in his late teens or twenties in good health. Some clones in this sample may be carry-over from other donors' samples. The chain's CDR3 is CASSMRQGPNQPQHF. The DNA for the CDR3 is TGTGCCAGTAGTATGCGACAGGGGCCCAATCAGCCCCAGCATTTT.